This T cell receptor (beta chain) was profiled in a study of identical twins. V lost 0 bases to trimming and J lost 10 bases, with 18 bases between them. This CDR3 is built from 14 residues. Germline CDR1 reads DFQATT; CDR2 reads SNEGSKA (reference sequence). TCRdb recomputed calls from the 5' RACE reads with MiXCR, one row per CDR3 protein. The sample lists some 790,000 distinct CDR3 sequences, about 20% occurring once. In addition, the sample was reused for a study of T cells expressing NK-cell markers.

What was sequenced was PBMCs. The rearrangement uses TRBV20-1 and TRBJ2-5; no clear D. The TCR was taken from a woman aged 18 to 35 in good health. The CDR3 reads CSARDTIGGVGQYF. The CDR3 nucleotides read TGCAGTGCTAGAGATACGATCGGTGGAGTGGGCCAGTACTTC.